This T cell receptor beta chain was sequenced in a study of shared clonotypes between healthy human individuals. A deep-level run was used for the assay. Several immunoSEQ 96-well plates shared each subset's DNA, each plate a replicate. Here immunoSEQ multiplex PCR was the method, and the copy in TCRdb shows in-frame clones only, minus some. Counted here are over a million clones, about 98% occurring once; the ten biggest clones make up roughly 0.42%. Germline V gene sequence: CDR1 SGHRS, CDR2 YFSETQ. The CDR3 contains 15 residues. V was clipped by 1 base and J by 5 bases, with 12 bases between them. Healthy HIV-negative adults with no recent acute infections or vaccinations were recruited as donors.

The V and J genes are TRBV5-1 and TRBJ2-2, with D possibly called TRBD1 or TRBD2 (6 bases each). The sample taken for sequencing was naive CD4+ T cells sorted from blood. Subset specified: CD45RA+ positively selected. This sequence originates from a man aged 25-40 years in good health. The CDR3 DNA follows: TGCGCCAGCAGCTTGATCCGGGGGCGGACCGGGGAGCTGTTTTTT. This codes for CASSLIRGRTGELFF.